This TCR beta chain is drawn from a study of monozygotic twins with cystic fibrosis. On this clone: Its antigen is still unknown.

Sequenced by immunoSEQ multiplex PCR; TCRdb stores in-frame clones only, minus some. The top ten hold 0.78% of the sample, which has 30,000 to 35,000 clones, more than 60% seen once. Study-wide findings and caveats: Low clonality (median roughly 0.009) suggested a mostly naive repertoire. In this small cohort, shared CDR3 numbers showed no association with age, concordance or disease severity.

Germline V gene sequence: CDR1 SGHDT, CDR2 YYEEEE. The CDR3 is made up of 14 amino acids. J was trimmed by 3 bases and V by 4 bases; bases with no gene match: 5. The chain joins TRBV5-6 to TRBJ2-5, with 8 bases fitting TRBD1. The sample was blood. The TCR sequence derives from a girl aged 5 to 17 with cystic fibrosis. CDR3 sequence (DNA): TGTGCCAGCAGCGGAGACAGGGGCGAAGAGACCCAGTACTTC. Its translation: CASSGDRGEETQYF.